The 14 T cell receptor beta chains listed next were all sequenced from one sample in a study of response to subunit inactivated influenza vaccine. TCRdb re-derived calls from the RT-PCR reads in MiXCR, one entry per CDR3 protein. The sample includes around 520,000 distinct CDR3 sequences, about 25% of them seen just once. This sample comprised CD4+ T cells sorted from PBMCs, obtained about 5 days after vaccination. These receptors all come from a man aged 50-60 years who received an inactivated influenza vaccine.

This clonotype occurred a few times. The V and J genes are TRBV12-3 or TRBV12-4 and TRBJ1-5; TRBD1 matches at 7 bases. V lost 3 bases, J lost 3 bases, and 5 bases stayed unmatched. The CDR3 consists of 15 residues. CDR3 DNA: TGTGCCAGCAGTTTTGGGGACAGTAACAATCAGCCCCAGCATTTT. Translated: CASSFGDSNNQPQHF.

The V gene is TRBV6-1, the J gene TRBJ2-1, with TRBD2 as a possible D gene (6 bases). V lost 6 bases to trimming and J lost 4 bases, with 16 bases between them. Germline CDR1 MNHNS, CDR2 SASEGT. This CDR3 spans 15 amino acids. The CDR3 sequence is CASRMEGRVYNEQFF. CDR3 in DNA: TGTGCCAGCAGGATGGAGGGACGGGTTTACAATGAGCAGTTCTTC.

A few counts support this clonotype. The rearrangement links TRBV6-1 to TRBJ2-2, with D possibly TRBD1 on 6 matching bases. The CDR3 loop spans 15 amino acids. Germline CDR1 reads MNHNS; CDR2 reads SASEGT. Trimming shortened V by 5 bases and J by 4 bases, and 14 bases separated the two germline ends. The DNA of the CDR3 is TGTGCCAGCAGTAGTACAGGGTCGGGCACCGGGGAGCTGTTTTTT. It codes for CASSSTGSGTGELFF.

This chain joins TRBV9 and TRBJ2-1; a weak D match, TRBD2 (5 bases). Germline values: CDR1 SGDLS, CDR2 YYNGEE. There are 17 residues in the CDR3. V shed 3 bases and J shed 0 bases, with 16 bases lying between them. The chain's CDR3 is CASSDRGDGSSYNEQFF. In DNA, the CDR3 is TGTGCCAGCAGCGATCGAGGCGATGGGAGCTCCTACAATGAGCAGTTCTTC.

This clonotype was observed at least ten times. The chain employs TRBV20-1 and TRBJ1-3; D is perhaps TRBD1 (5 bases). Germline-derived CDR1 and CDR2 are DFQATT and SNEGSKA (reference sequence). The V gene lost 3 bases and the J gene lost 4 bases, with 13 bases spanning the gap. There are 14 residues in the CDR3. This CDR3 is CSASVGARGNTIYF. The CDR3 DNA is TGCAGTGCTAGTGTTGGGGCCAGAGGAAACACCATATATTTT.

V is TRBV27 and J is TRBJ2-1; TRBD2 agrees at 9 bases. J was trimmed by 4 bases and V by 3 bases; bases with no gene match: 10. Germline V gives CDR1 MNHEY, CDR2 SMNVEV (reference sequence). The CDR3 totals 17 residues. The CDR3 sequence: CASSFASGIRGYNEQFF. CDR3 coding DNA: TGTGCCAGCAGTTTCGCTAGCGGGATTCGGGGTTACAATGAGCAGTTCTTC.

This clonotype came up once. This may arise from a read error, as a much more abundant clone is one base away. This chain uses TRBV10-3 with TRBJ1-3; D not certain. This CDR3 contains 13 residues. Germline assignment: CDR1 ENHRY and CDR2 SYGVKD. For the CDR3, the DNA is TGTGCCGCCTCGACCGGCTCTGAAAACACCATATATTTT. It yields the protein CAASTGSENTIYF.

V gene TRBV7-9 combines with J gene TRBJ2-1; a weak D match, TRBD2 (5 bases). The germline CDR1 and CDR2 sequences are SEHNR and FQNEAQ (reference sequence). V lost 5 bases, J lost 1 base, and 12 bases lay in between. The CDR3 has 15 residues. The CDR3, as DNA: TGTGCCAGCAGCCCGACTACAGATTCCTACAATGAGCAGTTCTTC. It yields the protein CASSPTTDSYNEQFF.

This clonotype occurred a few times. V and J are TRBV7-6 and TRBJ2-3, with D possibly being TRBD2 (6 bases). Germline CDR1 reads SGHVS; CDR2 reads FNYEAQ. The CDR3 has 15 amino acids. Trimming took off 4 bases at V and 4 bases at J, with 15 bases between the two ends. CDR3 loop: CASSSPGTLSDTQYF. The CDR3 nucleotides are TGTGCCAGCAGCTCCCCCGGGACTTTGTCAGATACGCAGTATTTT.

This clonotype has more than one count but fewer than ten. Written as DNA, the CDR3 is TGCAGCGTTGAATCGGCAGGGGGATTTTACAATGAGCAGTTCTTC. Translated, it gives CSVESAGGFYNEQFF. The rearrangement links TRBV29-1 to TRBJ2-1; 7 bases align to TRBD1. The V segment lost 2 bases and the J segment 4 bases; nucleotides outside the gene matches: 8. Germline-derived CDR1 and CDR2 are SQVTM and ANQGSEA. CDR3 length: 15 amino acids.

This clonotype occurred many times. The chain is built from TRBV5-1 and TRBJ1-5, with D possibly matching TRBD1 (6 bases). The CDR3 has 14 amino acids. Germline V lookup: CDR1 SGHRS, CDR2 YFSETQ. The V end lost 3 bases, the J end lost 3 bases, and 10 bases lay between the germline ends. The CDR3 sequence: CASSSQGINQPQHF. DNA of the CDR3: TGCGCCAGCAGCTCTCAGGGGATCAATCAGCCCCAGCATTTT.

This clonotype came up a few times. The chain carries TRBV3-1 and TRBJ2-7; 8 nucleotides agree with TRBD1. Germline V CDR1 and CDR2: LGHDT, YNNKEL (reference sequence). The CDR3 has 15 residues. V dropped 4 bases and J dropped 0; count of bases not matched to a gene: 5. CDR3 region: CASSPWTGSSYEQYF. The CDR3 bases are TGTGCCAGCAGCCCCTGGACAGGGAGCTCCTACGAGCAGTACTTC.

The chain combines TRBV3-1 with TRBJ2-1; TRBD2 matches at 9 bases. With 0 bases clipped from V and 9 bases from J, the junction kept 9 bases outside the gene matches. From germline, CDR1 is LGHDT and CDR2 YNNKEL (reference sequence). This CDR3 comprises 16 residues. The DNA of the CDR3 is TGTGCCAGCAGCCAAGAAAGGCTAGCGGGAATCGGTGAGCAGTTCTTC. It translates to CASSQERLAGIGEQFF.

This chain joins TRBV20-1 and TRBJ2-7; tentative D call: TRBD1 (5 bases). This CDR3 region has 15 residues. Trimming removed 0 bases at V and 0 bases at J, with 12 bases between. CDR1 DFQATT and CDR2 SNEGSKA come from the germline V gene (reference sequence). The CDR3 coding sequence is TGCAGTGCTAGAGATCATGGACACAGCTCCTACGAGCAGTACTTC. It specifies CSARDHGHSSYEQYF.